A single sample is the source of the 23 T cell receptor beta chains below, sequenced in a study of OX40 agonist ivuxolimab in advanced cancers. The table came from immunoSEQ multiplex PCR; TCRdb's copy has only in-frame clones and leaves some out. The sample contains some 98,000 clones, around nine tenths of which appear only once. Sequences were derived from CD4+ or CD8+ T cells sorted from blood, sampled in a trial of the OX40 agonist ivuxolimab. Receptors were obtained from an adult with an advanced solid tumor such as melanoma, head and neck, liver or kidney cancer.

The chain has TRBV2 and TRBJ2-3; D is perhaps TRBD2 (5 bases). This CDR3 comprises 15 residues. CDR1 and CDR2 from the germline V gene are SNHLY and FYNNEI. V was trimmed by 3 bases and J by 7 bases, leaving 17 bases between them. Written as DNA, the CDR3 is TGTGCCAGCAGTGATTGGGCCCAGACGGGAAATACGCAGTATTTT. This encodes CASSDWAQTGNTQYF.

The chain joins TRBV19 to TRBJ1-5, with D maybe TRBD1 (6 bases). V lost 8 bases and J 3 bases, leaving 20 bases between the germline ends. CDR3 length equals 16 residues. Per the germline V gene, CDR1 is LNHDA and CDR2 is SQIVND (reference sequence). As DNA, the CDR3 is TGTGCCAGTCGGAGGTCTAGGACAGCCTACAATCAGCCCCAGCATTTT. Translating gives CASRRSRTAYNQPQHF.

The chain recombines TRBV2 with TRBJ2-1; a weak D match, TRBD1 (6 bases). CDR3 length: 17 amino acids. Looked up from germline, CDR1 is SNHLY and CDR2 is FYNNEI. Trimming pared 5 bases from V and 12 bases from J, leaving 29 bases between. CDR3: CASSIRAPGHVHHGQFF. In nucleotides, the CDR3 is TGTGCCAGCAGTATCAGGGCACCGGGACACGTACATCATGGGCAGTTCTTC.

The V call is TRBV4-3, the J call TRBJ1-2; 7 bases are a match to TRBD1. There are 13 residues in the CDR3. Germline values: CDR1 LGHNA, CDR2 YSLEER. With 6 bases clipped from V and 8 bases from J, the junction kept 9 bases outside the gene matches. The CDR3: CASSPQGDGGYTF. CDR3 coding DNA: TGCGCCAGCAGTCCCCAGGGGGACGGCGGCTACACCTTC.

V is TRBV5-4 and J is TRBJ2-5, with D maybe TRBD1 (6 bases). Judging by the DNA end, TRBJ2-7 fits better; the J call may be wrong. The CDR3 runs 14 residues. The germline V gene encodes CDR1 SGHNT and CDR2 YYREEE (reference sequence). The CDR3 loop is CASSLQGSSYEQYF. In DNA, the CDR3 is TGTGCCAGCAGCTTGCAGGGGTCCTCCTACGAGCAGTACTTC.

CDR3 sequence reads: CASSFGGAEEKLFF. Written as DNA, the CDR3 is TGCGCCAGCAGCTTCGGGGGTGCGGAGGAAAAACTGTTTTTT. V and J are TRBV5-1 and TRBJ1-4; a possible D gene is TRBD1 (5 bases). The CDR3 is made up of 14 amino acids. V lost 2 bases and J 8 bases, leaving 13 bases between the germline ends. CDR1 SGHRS and CDR2 YFSETQ come from the germline V gene.

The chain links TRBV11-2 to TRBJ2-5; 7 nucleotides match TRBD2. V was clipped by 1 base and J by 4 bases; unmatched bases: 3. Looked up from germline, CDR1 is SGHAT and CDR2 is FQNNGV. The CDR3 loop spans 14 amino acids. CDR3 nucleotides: TGTGCCAGCAGCTTAGGGGGGGGTCGAGAGACCCAGTACTTC. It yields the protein CASSLGGGRETQYF.

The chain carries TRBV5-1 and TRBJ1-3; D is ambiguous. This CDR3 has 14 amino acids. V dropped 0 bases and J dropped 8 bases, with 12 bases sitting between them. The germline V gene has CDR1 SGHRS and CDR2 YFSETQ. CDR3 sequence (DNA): TGCGCCAGCAGCTTGGGGACCCATCAGGACACCATATATTTT. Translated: CASSLGTHQDTIYF.

As DNA, the CDR3 is TGTGCCAGCAACCCCCGGACGGACCCTAACTATGGCTACACCTTC. Its translation is CASNPRTDPNYGYTF. The chain carries TRBV5-4 and TRBJ1-2; D remains ambiguous. V was pared by 6 bases and J by 0 bases, with 15 bases between. The germline CDR1 and CDR2 sequences are SGHNT and YYREEE (reference sequence). This CDR3 region has 15 residues.

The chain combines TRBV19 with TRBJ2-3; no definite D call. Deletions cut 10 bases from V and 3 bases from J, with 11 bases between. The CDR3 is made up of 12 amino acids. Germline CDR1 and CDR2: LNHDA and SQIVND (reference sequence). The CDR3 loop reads CATRGETDTQYF. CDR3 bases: TGTGCCACCCGCGGCGAGACAGATACGCAGTATTTT.

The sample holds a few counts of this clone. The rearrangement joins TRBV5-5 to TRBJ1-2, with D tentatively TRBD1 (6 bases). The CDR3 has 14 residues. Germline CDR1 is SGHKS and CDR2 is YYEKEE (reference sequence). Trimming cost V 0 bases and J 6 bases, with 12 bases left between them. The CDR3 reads CASSLAFGGDGYTF. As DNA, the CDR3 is TGTGCCAGCAGCTTGGCCTTCGGGGGCGATGGCTACACCTTC.

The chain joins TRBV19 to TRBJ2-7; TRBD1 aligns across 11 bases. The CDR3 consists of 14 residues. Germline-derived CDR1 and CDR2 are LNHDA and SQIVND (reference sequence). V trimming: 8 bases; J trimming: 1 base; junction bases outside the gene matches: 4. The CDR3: CASRGTGGSYEQYF. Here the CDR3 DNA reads TGTGCCAGTCGGGGGACAGGGGGATCCTACGAGCAGTACTTC.

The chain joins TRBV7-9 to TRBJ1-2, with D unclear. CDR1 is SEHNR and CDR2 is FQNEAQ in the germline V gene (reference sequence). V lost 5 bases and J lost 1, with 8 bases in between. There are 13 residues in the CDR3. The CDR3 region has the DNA TGTGCCAGCAGCCCGGCCAATAACTATGGCTACACCTTC. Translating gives CASSPANNYGYTF.

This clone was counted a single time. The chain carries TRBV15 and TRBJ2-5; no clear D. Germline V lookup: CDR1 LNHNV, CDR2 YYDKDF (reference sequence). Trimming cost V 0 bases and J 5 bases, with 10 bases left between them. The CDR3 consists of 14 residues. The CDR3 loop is CATSRDLGTETQYF. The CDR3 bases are TGTGCCACCAGCAGAGATCTTGGCACTGAGACCCAGTACTTC.

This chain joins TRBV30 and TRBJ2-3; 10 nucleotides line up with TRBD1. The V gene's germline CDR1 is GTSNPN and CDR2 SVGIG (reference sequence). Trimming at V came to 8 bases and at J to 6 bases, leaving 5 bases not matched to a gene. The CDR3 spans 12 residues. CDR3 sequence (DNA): TGTGCCCTAGACAGGGGGCGGGATACGCAGTATTTT. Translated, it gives CALDRGRDTQYF.

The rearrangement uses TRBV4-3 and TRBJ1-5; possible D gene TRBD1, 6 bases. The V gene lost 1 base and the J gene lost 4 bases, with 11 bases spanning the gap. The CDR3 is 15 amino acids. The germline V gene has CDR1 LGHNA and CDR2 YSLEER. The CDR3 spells CASSQGDRRNQPQHF. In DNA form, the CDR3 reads TGCGCCAGCAGCCAAGGAGACAGGAGAAATCAGCCCCAGCATTTT.

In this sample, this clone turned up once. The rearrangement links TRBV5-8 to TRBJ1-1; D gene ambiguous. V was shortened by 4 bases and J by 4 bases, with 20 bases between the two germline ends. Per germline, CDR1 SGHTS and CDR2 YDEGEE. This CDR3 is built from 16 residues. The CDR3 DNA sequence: TGTGCCAGCAGCGAAGCTGGAGCCGCCCGAGGCACTGAAGCTTTCTTT. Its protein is CASSEAGAARGTEAFF.

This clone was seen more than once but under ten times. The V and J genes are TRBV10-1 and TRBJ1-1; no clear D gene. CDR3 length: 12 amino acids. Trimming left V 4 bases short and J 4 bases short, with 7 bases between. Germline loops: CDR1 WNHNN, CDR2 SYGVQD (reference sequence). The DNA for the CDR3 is TGCGCCAGCAGTGCTTCTCTCACTGAAGCTTTCTTT. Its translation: CASSASLTEAFF.

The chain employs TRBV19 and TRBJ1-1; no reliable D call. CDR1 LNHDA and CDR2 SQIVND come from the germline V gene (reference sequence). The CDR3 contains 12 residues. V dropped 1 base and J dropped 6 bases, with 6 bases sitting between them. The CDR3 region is CASSIGVSEAFF. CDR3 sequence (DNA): TGTGCCAGTAGTATAGGAGTCTCTGAAGCTTTCTTT.

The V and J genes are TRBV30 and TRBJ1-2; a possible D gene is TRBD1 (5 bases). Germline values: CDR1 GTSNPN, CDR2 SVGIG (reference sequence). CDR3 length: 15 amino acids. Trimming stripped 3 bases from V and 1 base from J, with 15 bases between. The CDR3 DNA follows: TGTGCCTGGAGCAGCCCGGGACCGAATAACTATGGCTACACCTTC. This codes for CAWSSPGPNNYGYTF. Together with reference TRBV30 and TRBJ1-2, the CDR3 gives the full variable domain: SQTIHQWPATLVQPVGSPLSLECTVEGTSNPNLYWYRQAAGRGLQLLFYSVGIGQISSEVPQNLSASRPQDRQFILSSKKLLLSDSGFYLCAWSSPGPNNYGYTFGSGTRLTVV.

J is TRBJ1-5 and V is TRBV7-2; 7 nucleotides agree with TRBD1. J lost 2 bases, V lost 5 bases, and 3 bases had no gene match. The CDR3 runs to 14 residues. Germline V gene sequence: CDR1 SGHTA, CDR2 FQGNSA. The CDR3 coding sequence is TGTGCCAGCAGCCCCACAGGGGGCAATCAGCCCCAGCATTTT. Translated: CASSPTGGNQPQHF.

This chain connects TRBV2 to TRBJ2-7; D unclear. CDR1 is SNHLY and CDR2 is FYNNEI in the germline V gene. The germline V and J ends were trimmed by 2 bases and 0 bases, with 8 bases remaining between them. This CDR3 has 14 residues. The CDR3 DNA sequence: TGTGCCAGCAGTGAAATTGGCCGCTCCTACGAGCAGTACTTC. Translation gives CASSEIGRSYEQYF.

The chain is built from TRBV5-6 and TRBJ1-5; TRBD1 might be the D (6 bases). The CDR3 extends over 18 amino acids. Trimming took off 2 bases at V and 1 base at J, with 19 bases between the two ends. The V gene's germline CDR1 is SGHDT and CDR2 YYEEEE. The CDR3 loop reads CASSFSRTEWASNQPQHF. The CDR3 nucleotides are TGTGCCAGCAGCTTCTCACGGACAGAATGGGCAAGCAATCAGCCCCAGCATTTT.